A single sample is the source of the 20 T cell receptor beta chains below, sequenced in a study of control samples from healthy donors and cancer patients. TCRdb keeps only in-frame clones here, not all; method: immunoSEQ multiplex PCR. The table shows roughly 92,000 clones, with around nine tenths occurring only once. Sequencing was carried out using blood. The receptors come from a woman aged 60 to 75 in good health.

The chain recombines TRBV4-1 with TRBJ2-7; the match to TRBD2 covers 11 bases. Germline CDR1 reads MGHRA; CDR2 reads YSYEKL. This CDR3 has 20 amino acids. V shed 2 bases, J shed 0 bases, and the junction held 15 bases outside the gene matches. The CDR3 sequence is CASSQSQGTSGSRPSYEQYF. CDR3 bases: TGCGCCAGCAGCCAATCGCAAGGGACTAGCGGATCACGCCCCTCCTACGAGCAGTACTTC.

J is TRBJ2-3 and V is TRBV4-1; 7 bases line up with TRBD1. The germline V gene encodes CDR1 MGHRA and CDR2 YSYEKL. CDR3 length: 14 residues. After removal of 8 bases from V and 4 bases from J, the junction contained 9 bases not matched to a gene. The CDR3 protein is CASQQGRPSDTQYF. For the CDR3, the DNA is TGCGCCAGCCAACAGGGGCGACCCTCAGATACGCAGTATTTT.

The chain uses TRBV7-3 and TRBJ2-5; D tentatively fits TRBD1 or TRBD2 (5 bases each). Germline CDR1 is SGHTA and CDR2 is FQGTGA. The germline V and J ends were trimmed by 5 bases and 1 base, with 8 bases remaining between them. The CDR3 is 13 amino acids. CDR3 DNA: TGTGCCAGCAGCCCCGGGGCCCAAGAGACCCAGTACTTC. Encoded protein: CASSPGAQETQYF. The full variable domain, its missing parts supplied by reference TRBV7-3 and TRBJ2-5, is GAGVSQTPSNKVTEKGKYVELRCDPISGHTALYWYRQSLGQGPEFLIYFQGTGAADDSGLPNDRFFAVRPEGSVSTLKIQRTERGDSAVYLCASSPGAQETQYFGPGTRLLVL.

V is TRBV6-2 or TRBV6-3 and J is TRBJ2-3, with D maybe TRBD2 (6 bases). Per the germline V gene, CDR1 is MNHEY and CDR2 is SVGEGT. Trimming took off 5 bases at V and 4 bases at J, with 19 bases between the two ends. The CDR3 runs 16 residues. CDR3 amino acids: CASSPIGTRLSDTQYF. DNA of the CDR3: TGTGCCAGCAGTCCAATCGGGACTCGTCTTTCAGATACGCAGTATTTT.

CDR3 residues: CASATPTEAFF. CDR3 DNA sequence: TGTGCCAGCGCCACCCCCACTGAAGCTTTCTTT. The chain couples TRBV6-5 to TRBJ1-1; no clear D. Trimming removed 8 bases at V and 4 bases at J, with 8 bases between. The CDR3 extends over 11 amino acids. Germline CDR1 and CDR2: MNHEY and SVGAGI.

V is TRBV10-1 and J is TRBJ1-4; D unclear. The germline V and J ends were trimmed by 10 bases and 3 bases, with 15 bases remaining between them. This CDR3 is built from 14 residues. Germline-derived CDR1 and CDR2 are WNHNN and SYGVQD (reference sequence). CDR3 DNA sequence: TGCGCCACCAGCGTCGGCGGGCCTAATGAAAAACTGTTTTTT. Translated, it gives CATSVGGPNEKLFF.

V usage is TRBV18 and J usage is TRBJ2-5; D gene unclear. V was shortened by 5 bases and J by 4 bases, with 11 bases between the two germline ends. The CDR3 runs to 13 residues. From germline, CDR1 is KGHSH and CDR2 LQKENI. CDR3 in amino acids: CASSVELGETQYF. The CDR3 coding sequence is TGTGCCAGCTCAGTTGAGCTGGGAGAGACCCAGTACTTC.

The chain couples TRBV7-8 to TRBJ1-4, with no clear D. The CDR3 is 18 amino acids. V lost 0 bases to trimming and J lost 8 bases, with 22 bases between them. Germline CDR1 reads SGHVS; CDR2 reads FQNEAQ. This chain's CDR3 is CASSLAVSGPREGEKLFF. The CDR3 bases are TGTGCCAGCAGCTTAGCGGTCAGCGGGCCACGTGAAGGCGAAAAACTGTTTTTT.

This clone was seen more than once but under ten times. The chain combines TRBV5-5 with TRBJ2-7; 10 nucleotides line up with TRBD1. Germline V gives CDR1 SGHKS, CDR2 YYEKEE (reference sequence). There are 16 residues in the CDR3. V trimming: 3 bases; J trimming: 3 bases; junction bases outside the gene matches: 9. This chain's CDR3 is CASSSLPGTGDYEQYF. For the CDR3, the DNA is TGTGCCAGCAGCTCACTCCCCGGGACAGGGGACTACGAGCAGTACTTC.

The chain couples TRBV7-9 to TRBJ2-7, with D possibly TRBD1 on 6 matching bases. Germline V lookup: CDR1 SEHNR, CDR2 FQNEAQ (reference sequence). CDR3 length: 13 residues. V lost 5 bases and J lost 3, with 11 bases in between. This CDR3 is CASSLQGGYEQYF. The DNA for the CDR3 is TGTGCCAGCAGCCTACAGGGTGGCTACGAGCAGTACTTC.

The V gene is TRBV5-1, the J gene TRBJ1-2, with 8 bases aligning to TRBD1. Per germline, CDR1 SGHRS and CDR2 YFSETQ. CDR3 length: 17 amino acids. The V segment lost 0 bases and the J segment 4 bases; nucleotides outside the gene matches: 11. The CDR3 sequence: CASSLGGQARGSYGYTF. The CDR3 coding sequence is TGCGCCAGCAGCTTGGGGGGACAGGCCAGAGGATCCTATGGCTACACCTTC.

This clone has just one count. The rearrangement links TRBV5-1 to TRBJ1-2; D gene uncertain. The germline V and J ends were trimmed by 0 bases and 8 bases, with 14 bases remaining between them. Germline values: CDR1 SGHRS, CDR2 YFSETQ. There are 14 residues in the CDR3. CDR3 in DNA: TGCGCCAGCAGCTTGGAGGGATCCATGGGGGGCTACACCTTC. As protein: CASSLEGSMGGYTF.

The rearrangement joins TRBV30 to TRBJ1-2; maybe TRBD1 (6 bases). CDR1 and CDR2 (germline): GTSNPN, SVGIG (reference sequence). This CDR3 spans 13 amino acids. V was shortened by 4 bases and J by 5 bases, with 14 bases between the two germline ends. DNA of the CDR3: TGTGCCTGGAAGGCAGGGAGGGGGTATGGCTACACCTTC. Its protein is CAWKAGRGYGYTF.

The V and J genes are TRBV9 and TRBJ1-3; 8 bases agree with TRBD1. V dropped 0 bases and J dropped 4; count of bases not matched to a gene: 6. The germline gives CDR1 SGDLS, CDR2 YYNGEE. This CDR3 is built from 16 residues. CDR3: CASSVDPGGRGNTIYF. The DNA for the CDR3 is TGTGCCAGCAGCGTAGACCCAGGGGGCAGAGGAAACACCATATATTTT.

This chain links TRBV4-3 with TRBJ2-5, with TRBD1 matching 7 bases. V dropped 5 bases and J dropped 5; count of bases not matched to a gene: 2. Germline values: CDR1 LGHNA, CDR2 YSLEER. The CDR3 consists of 12 residues. In DNA form, the CDR3 reads TGCGCCAGCAGCTCCAGGGGGGAGACCCAGTACTTC. It translates to CASSSRGETQYF.

This clone was seen just once. This rearrangement joins TRBV19 to TRBJ1-1, with TRBD1 identical over 9 bases. The CDR3 length is 15 residues. The germline gives CDR1 LNHDA, CDR2 SQIVND (reference sequence). Germline trimming cut 7 bases from V and 1 base from J; bases unmatched to any gene: 7. The CDR3 bases are TGTGCCAGTAAGGGGACAGGGTTCGAGAACACTGAAGCTTTCTTT. Translating gives CASKGTGFENTEAFF.

V and J are TRBV11-2 and TRBJ1-2, with 7 bases aligning to TRBD1. Germline trimming cut 10 bases from V and 8 bases from J; bases unmatched to any gene: 19. Per germline, CDR1 SGHAT and CDR2 FQNNGV. This CDR3 comprises 15 residues. The CDR3: CATGGSGGTDFGYTF. The CDR3 DNA is TGTGCCACAGGGGGGAGTGGAGGGACCGACTTCGGCTACACCTTC.

This chain joins TRBV15 and TRBJ2-1; D possibly matches TRBD1 or TRBD2 (5 bases each). Germline V gives CDR1 LNHNV, CDR2 YYDKDF (reference sequence). CDR3 length: 14 amino acids. Deletions cut 5 bases from V and 5 bases from J, with 13 bases between. The CDR3, as DNA: TGTGCCACCAGCTACCGGGGCAGAGACAATGAGCAGTTCTTC. Its protein is CATSYRGRDNEQFF.

The chain is built from TRBV18 and TRBJ2-1, with 7 bases matching TRBD1. Losses at the gene ends were 3 bases for V and 5 bases for J; bases not matched to a gene: 10. Germline V gene lookup returns CDR1 KGHSH and CDR2 LQKENI. The CDR3 consists of 16 residues. CDR3 protein: CASSPPGTDYDNEQFF. The CDR3 DNA is TGTGCCAGCTCACCTCCCGGGACAGATTACGACAATGAGCAGTTCTTC.

This chain links TRBV5-1 with TRBJ2-1; D is ambiguous. V lost 2 bases to trimming and J lost 0 bases, with 9 bases between them. Per germline, CDR1 SGHRS and CDR2 YFSETQ. The CDR3 contains 15 residues. The CDR3 sequence: CASSFGSSSYNEQFF. Here the CDR3 DNA reads TGCGCCAGCAGCTTCGGGTCGAGCTCCTACAATGAGCAGTTCTTC.